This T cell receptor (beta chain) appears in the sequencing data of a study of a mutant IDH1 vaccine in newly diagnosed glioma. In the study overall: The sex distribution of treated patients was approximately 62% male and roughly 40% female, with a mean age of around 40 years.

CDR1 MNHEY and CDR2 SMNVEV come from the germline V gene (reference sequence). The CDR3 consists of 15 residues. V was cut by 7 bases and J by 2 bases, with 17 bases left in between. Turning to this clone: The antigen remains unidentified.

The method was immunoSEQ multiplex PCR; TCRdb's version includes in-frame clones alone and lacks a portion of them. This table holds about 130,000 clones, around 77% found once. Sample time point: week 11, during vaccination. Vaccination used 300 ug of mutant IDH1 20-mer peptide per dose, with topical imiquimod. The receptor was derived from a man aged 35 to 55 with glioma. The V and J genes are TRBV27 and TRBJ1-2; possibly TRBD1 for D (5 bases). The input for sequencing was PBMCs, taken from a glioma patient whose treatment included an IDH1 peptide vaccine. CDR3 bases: TGTGCCAGCACCGAAAGGGAGGGGCTAAACTATGGCTACACCTTC. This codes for CASTEREGLNYGYTF.